This T cell receptor beta chain was captured by sequencing in a study of cytomegalovirus exposure and HLA in healthy donors. This clone occurred once. Its antigen is unknown. Produced via immunoSEQ multiplex PCR; TCRdb's table is partial and in-frame only. The sample holds 150,000 to 200,000 clones, 65% to 90% seen once. Study-wide findings and caveats: Clusters of TCRs from the first cohort tended to co-occur in the 120 or so validation repertoires (as a later analysis found). Whilst most TCR sequences proved rare, a subset of public TCRs occurred across many donors. The study listed 150 to 200 cytomegalovirus-associated TCR beta chains.

The TCR was taken from a young woman in good health and CMV-seronegative. Sequenced input: PBMCs.

The CDR3 reads CASSSRAFYEQYF. CDR3 DNA sequence: TGTGCCAGCAGCTCGAGGGCCTTCTACGAGCAGTACTTC. The rearrangement joins TRBV7-8 to TRBJ2-7; a possible D gene is TRBD2 (5 bases). Trimming pared 4 bases from V and 3 bases from J, leaving 10 bases between. Germline CDR1 is SGHVS and CDR2 is FQNEAQ. The CDR3 extends over 13 amino acids.